The 21 T cell receptor beta chains in this list originate from one sample, sequenced in a study of blood T cell repertoires in COVID-19. Clones were sequenced by immunoSEQ multiplex PCR, and TCRdb holds only the in-frame ones, with some missing. This table has 150,000 to 200,000 clones, more than 85% appearing once. Sequenced: PBMCs or T cells enriched from blood (not recorded which). The receptors were sampled from a woman in her forties or fifties who had recovered from COVID-19.

The chain uses TRBV4-3 and TRBJ2-1; the D gene is possibly TRBD2 (6 bases). Germline V CDR1 and CDR2: LGHNA, YSLEER. Trimming removed 1 base from V and 9 bases from J, with 13 bases in between. CDR3 length equals 14 residues. This chain's CDR3 is CASSQVGLNVEQFF. CDR3 coding DNA: TGCGCCAGCAGCCAAGTAGGACTAAACGTTGAGCAGTTCTTC.

The rearrangement links TRBV19 to TRBJ2-7; TRBD2 is a possible D gene (5 bases). V lost 3 bases to trimming and J lost 3 bases, with 12 bases between them. CDR1 is LNHDA and CDR2 is SQIVND in the germline V gene (reference sequence). This CDR3 has 14 residues. CDR3 sequence reads: CASSIVGLYYEQYF. The DNA for the CDR3 is TGTGCCAGTAGTATCGTTGGACTCTACTACGAGCAGTACTTC.

CDR3 amino acids: CSARSGSASSYEQYF. The CDR3 nucleotides are TGCAGCGCCCGTTCCGGCAGCGCAAGCTCCTACGAGCAGTACTTC. The chain links TRBV29-1 to TRBJ2-7; D not resolved. Germline CDR1 reads SQVTM; CDR2 reads ANQGSEA. With 7 bases removed from V and 0 bases from J, the gap between germline ends came to 19 bases. The CDR3 length is 15 residues.

This clone was observed once. The V and J genes are TRBV7-2 and TRBJ2-2; no reliable D call. The germline gives CDR1 SGHTA, CDR2 FQGNSA. V lost 1 base to trimming and J lost 5 bases, with 8 bases between them. CDR3 length equals 14 residues. The CDR3 sequence: CASSLVVVTGELFF. The DNA for the CDR3 is TGTGCCAGCAGCTTAGTAGTTGTTACCGGGGAGCTGTTTTTT.

V is TRBV18 and J is TRBJ2-5, with D maybe TRBD1 (6 bases). The V gene's germline CDR1 is KGHSH and CDR2 LQKENI. Trimming removed 0 bases from V and 4 bases from J, with 12 bases in between. The CDR3 covers 15 residues. The CDR3 is CASSPPAGVRETQYF. The CDR3 coding sequence is TGTGCCAGCTCACCACCGGCAGGGGTCCGAGAGACCCAGTACTTC.

The chain uses TRBV30 and TRBJ2-3; D is possibly TRBD1 (5 bases). CDR3 length: 12 amino acids. Trimming removed 7 bases at V and 4 bases at J, with 12 bases between. Germline assignment: CDR1 GTSNPN and CDR2 SVGIG (reference sequence). CDR3 DNA: TGTGCCTCGGAGAGACAGCCAGATACGCAGTATTTT. It yields the protein CASERQPDTQYF.

This chain connects TRBV4-1 to TRBJ2-1, with 7 nucleotides matching TRBD2. The CDR3 covers 15 residues. With 4 bases clipped from V and 5 bases from J, the junction kept 8 bases outside the gene matches. The germline V gene encodes CDR1 MGHRA and CDR2 YSYEKL. CDR3 DNA: TGCGCCAGCAGCCGAGGGACTACCCTTAACAATGAGCAGTTCTTC. This gives the protein CASSRGTTLNNEQFF.

The V gene is TRBV30, the J gene TRBJ2-1, with 8 bases that match TRBD2. J gave up 4 bases and V 0 bases, and 5 bases lay outside the gene matches. Per germline, CDR1 GTSNPN and CDR2 SVGIG (reference sequence). This CDR3 comprises 15 residues. In DNA form, the CDR3 reads TGTGCCTGGAGTGTACGAGCGGGAGCTTACAATGAGCAGTTCTTC. It yields the protein CAWSVRAGAYNEQFF. Together with reference TRBV30 and TRBJ2-1, the CDR3 gives the full variable domain: SQTIHQWPATLVQPVGSPLSLECTVEGTSNPNLYWYRQAAGRGLQLLFYSVGIGQISSEVPQNLSASRPQDRQFILSSKKLLLSDSGFYLCAWSVRAGAYNEQFFGPGTRLTVL.

The sample holds a few counts of this clone. The rearrangement uses TRBV25-1 and TRBJ1-1; 8 bases match TRBD1. CDR1 MGHDK and CDR2 SYGVNS come from the germline V gene. V was clipped by 8 bases and J by 7 bases; unmatched bases: 9. The CDR3 length is 13 residues. Here the CDR3 reads CASLSDRAVEAFF. The CDR3 DNA follows: TGTGCCAGCCTCTCGGACAGGGCGGTTGAAGCTTTCTTT.

This clone came up once. One end of the junction fails to match germline, which may point to a read error. The V call is TRBV3-1 (or the pseudogene TRBV3-2), the J call TRBJ1-6; tentative D call: TRBD1 (5 bases). Germline V gene lookup returns CDR1 LGHDT and CDR2 YNNKEL (reference sequence). The CDR3 spans 13 residues. CDR3: CASSEDSGPPLHF. The CDR3, as DNA: TGTGCCAGCAGCGAAGACTCAGGGCCTCCCCTCCACTTT.

The genes are TRBV7-9 and TRBJ2-1; 7 bases map to TRBD2. The germline V gene has CDR1 SEHNR and CDR2 FQNEAQ (reference sequence). The CDR3 has 15 residues. V lost 3 bases and J lost 3; bases outside the gene matches: 5. The CDR3 nucleotides read TGTGCCAGCAGCTTGCGCGGGAGTGTCTACAATGAGCAGTTCTTC. It specifies CASSLRGSVYNEQFF.

The V gene is TRBV28, the J gene TRBJ2-7; D might be TRBD2 (6 bases). This CDR3 contains 14 residues. V was cut by 3 bases and J by 5 bases, with 14 bases left in between. In germline, CDR1 is MDHEN, CDR2 SYDVKM. Here the CDR3 reads CASSFGGVFDEQYF. The CDR3 DNA follows: TGTGCCAGCAGTTTCGGGGGAGTCTTCGACGAGCAGTACTTC.

V and J are TRBV3-1 (or the pseudogene TRBV3-2) and TRBJ2-3; 8 bases match TRBD2. J lost 6 bases, V lost 3 bases, and 5 bases had no gene match. The CDR3 covers 14 residues. CDR1 and CDR2 (germline): LGHDT, YNNKEL (reference sequence). The CDR3 DNA reads TGTGCCAGCAGCCACGGCGGGAGGTCGGATACGCAGTATTTT. Protein sequence: CASSHGGRSDTQYF.

The gene calls are TRBV28 and TRBJ1-4; perhaps TRBD1 as D (6 bases). Germline loops: CDR1 MDHEN, CDR2 SYDVKM. V dropped 5 bases and J dropped 8 bases, with 15 bases sitting between them. CDR3 length equals 14 residues. The CDR3 coding sequence is TGTGCCAGCAGTCGACCACAGGGCGCCGAAAAACTGTTTTTT. Its translation is CASSRPQGAEKLFF.

V usage is TRBV9 and J usage is TRBJ2-3, with TRBD2 matching over 13 bases. Trimming at V came to 3 bases and at J to 1 base, leaving 5 bases not matched to a gene. This CDR3 comprises 17 residues. CDR1 and CDR2 (germline): SGDLS, YYNGEE. CDR3 residues: CASSDGLAGARTDTQYF. For the CDR3, the DNA is TGTGCCAGCAGCGACGGACTAGCGGGAGCTCGCACAGATACGCAGTATTTT.

The chain joins TRBV10-3 to TRBJ1-4; TRBD1 is a possible D gene (5 bases). Looked up from germline, CDR1 is ENHRY and CDR2 is SYGVKD. The CDR3 is 18 amino acids. Trimming left V 10 bases short and J 0 bases short, with 24 bases between. The DNA for the CDR3 is TGTGCCACCCCCTACCCATGGGGCCCGAGAGCAACTAATGAAAAACTGTTTTTT. Protein sequence: CATPYPWGPRATNEKLFF.

This chain links TRBV3-1 (or the pseudogene TRBV3-2) with TRBJ2-7; D is unclear. Trimming removed 1 base from V and 6 bases from J, with 13 bases in between. The CDR3 consists of 14 residues. Looked up from germline, CDR1 is LGHDT and CDR2 is YNNKEL (reference sequence). The CDR3, as DNA: TGTGCCAGCAGCCAAGGCGGTGGCCCCGGCGAGCAGTACTTC. Its translation: CASSQGGGPGEQYF.

This rearrangement joins TRBV28 to TRBJ1-1, with 11 positions matching TRBD1. Germline-derived CDR1 and CDR2 are MDHEN and SYDVKM. This CDR3 is 15 amino acids long. The V segment lost 5 bases and the J segment 2 bases; nucleotides outside the gene matches: 4. Written as DNA, the CDR3 is TGTGCCAGCAGTCTTCGGACAGGGGGCAACACTGAAGCTTTCTTT. Its translation is CASSLRTGGNTEAFF.

The chain uses TRBV3-1 (or the pseudogene TRBV3-2) and TRBJ1-2; D gene unclear. Trimming stripped 0 bases from V and 6 bases from J, with 8 bases between. Germline V gives CDR1 LGHDT, CDR2 YNNKEL (reference sequence). The CDR3 spans 13 residues. The CDR3 here is CASSQDLVDGYTF. The CDR3 DNA is TGTGCCAGCAGCCAAGACCTAGTGGATGGCTACACCTTC.

This clone was seen only a few times. The chain is built from TRBV10-2 and TRBJ2-7; TRBD1 matches 9 bases. In germline, CDR1 is WSHSY, CDR2 SAAADI. CDR3 length equals 15 residues. Germline trimming cut 2 bases from V and 4 bases from J; bases unmatched to any gene: 6. The CDR3 reads CASSEVGTGWYEQYF. CDR3 nucleotides: TGCGCCAGCAGTGAGGTTGGGACAGGGTGGTACGAGCAGTACTTC.

The chain combines TRBV5-1 with TRBJ2-1; D might be TRBD1 (6 bases). Trimming removed 1 base from V and 5 bases from J, with 13 bases in between. This CDR3 comprises 15 residues. The germline V gene encodes CDR1 SGHRS and CDR2 YFSETQ. The CDR3 loop reads CASSLTRGWDNEQFF. In DNA, the CDR3 is TGCGCCAGCAGCTTGACCAGGGGATGGGACAATGAGCAGTTCTTC.